These 19 T cell receptor beta chains originate from one sample sequenced in a study of blood T cell repertoires in COVID-19. Here immunoSEQ multiplex PCR was the method, and the copy in TCRdb shows in-frame clones only, minus some. The data contain some 78,000 clones, about nine tenths of them seen just once; the ten biggest clones take up 4.5% to 5%. Input material: peripheral blood. The receptors stem from a man in his fifties or sixties with active or convalescent COVID-19.

This chain uses TRBV14 with TRBJ2-7; TRBD1 aligns across 8 bases. Germline V lookup: CDR1 SGHDN, CDR2 FVKESK. This CDR3 comprises 14 residues. V lost 2 bases and J lost 6; bases outside the gene matches: 6. CDR3 amino acids: CASSQQDRVGEQYF. CDR3 coding DNA: TGTGCCAGCAGCCAACAGGACAGGGTTGGCGAGCAGTACTTC.

This chain links TRBV27 with TRBJ2-7; a weak D match, TRBD1 (6 bases). V lost 2 bases, J lost 4 bases, and 9 bases lay in between. CDR1 is MNHEY, CDR2 SMNVEV, per germline (reference sequence). This CDR3 is built from 13 residues. The CDR3 sequence is CASSLRGGYEQYV. The DNA for the CDR3 is TGTGCCAGCAGTTTAAGAGGGGGATACGAGCAGTACGTC.

V is TRBV18 and J is TRBJ2-1; 15 nucleotides line up with TRBD2. With V trimmed by 6 bases and J by 6 bases, 9 bases remained unmatched. The CDR3 is 17 residues long. CDR1 KGHSH and CDR2 LQKENI come from the germline V gene. Here the CDR3 reads CASSQLGTSGGINEQFF. For the CDR3, the DNA is TGTGCCAGCTCCCAGCTAGGGACTAGCGGGGGGATCAATGAGCAGTTCTTC.

This clone was found a few times. This chain links TRBV6-2 or TRBV6-3 with TRBJ2-1; D unresolved. This CDR3 has 11 residues. The V and J ends lost 4 bases and 5 bases respectively, with 3 bases between them. Germline V gene data show CDR1 as MNHEY and CDR2 as SVGEGT. The chain's CDR3 is CASSFDNEQFF. CDR3 DNA sequence: TGTGCCAGCAGTTTCGACAATGAGCAGTTCTTC.

The V call is TRBV14, the J call TRBJ2-1; TRBD2 might be the D (7 bases). V lost 1 base to trimming and J lost 5 bases, with 12 bases between them. Germline assignment: CDR1 SGHDN and CDR2 FVKESK. The length of the CDR3 is 15 residues. Here the CDR3 reads CASSQVGGVHNEQFF. CDR3 coding DNA: TGTGCCAGCAGCCAAGTAGGGGGGGTCCACAATGAGCAGTTCTTC. The entire variable domain, with the rest obtained from reference TRBV14 and TRBJ2-1, is as follows: EAGVTQFPSHSVIEKGQTVTLRCDPISGHDNLYWYRRVMGKEIKFLLHFVKESKQDESGMPNNRFLAERTGGTYSTLKVQPAELEDSGVYFCASSQVGGVHNEQFFGPGTRLTVL.

The chain carries TRBV28 and TRBJ1-6; D might be TRBD1 (6 bases). The CDR3 extends over 18 amino acids. Deletions cut 5 bases from V and 0 bases from J, with 17 bases between. From germline, CDR1 is MDHEN and CDR2 SYDVKM. CDR3 in amino acids: CASSSRTEKSSYNSPLHF. The CDR3 coding sequence is TGTGCCAGCAGTAGTAGGACAGAAAAGAGCTCCTATAATTCACCCCTCCACTTT.

This chain links TRBV14 with TRBJ2-1, with a possible D match to TRBD1 (5 bases). V lost 0 bases, J lost 9 bases, and 15 bases lay in between. CDR3 length: 15 amino acids. The germline CDR1 and CDR2 sequences are SGHDN and FVKESK. CDR3 protein: CASSQDLARVGEQFF. DNA for the CDR3: TGTGCCAGCAGCCAAGATCTGGCCAGGGTGGGTGAGCAGTTCTTC.

The rearrangement uses TRBV19 and TRBJ2-1; D is possibly TRBD2 (6 bases). Per the germline V gene, CDR1 is LNHDA and CDR2 is SQIVND (reference sequence). V was shortened by 8 bases and J by 12 bases, with 23 bases between the two germline ends. CDR3 size: 14 residues. This CDR3 reads CASSRGTEPKGQFF. The CDR3 nucleotides read TGTGCCAGTTCCCGGGGGACGGAGCCCAAGGGGCAGTTCTTC.

This clone turned up a few times. The rearrangement uses TRBV2 and TRBJ1-4; a weak D match, TRBD1 (6 bases). Trimming removed 8 bases from V and 0 bases from J, with 16 bases in between. Germline V gene lookup returns CDR1 SNHLY and CDR2 FYNNEI. The length of the CDR3 is 16 residues. This CDR3 is CASGGRGTATNEKLFF. In DNA, the CDR3 is TGTGCCAGCGGGGGCCGGGGAACTGCAACTAATGAAAAACTGTTTTTT. The full variable domain, rest sourced from reference TRBV2 and TRBJ1-4, is EPEVTQTPSHQVTQMGQEVILRCVPISNHLYFYWYRQILGQKVEFLVSFYNNEISEKSEIFDDQFSVERPDGSNFTLKIRSTKLEDSAMYFCASGGRGTATNEKLFFGSGTQLSVL.

V gene TRBV25-1 combines with J gene TRBJ2-2; 8 nucleotides match TRBD1. Germline lookup yields CDR1 MGHDK and CDR2 SYGVNS. V shed 3 bases, J shed 5 bases, and the junction held 11 bases outside the gene matches. The length of the CDR3 is 17 residues. Written as DNA, the CDR3 is TGTGCCAGCAGTGATCCTACCGGGACAGGAGGGACCGGGGAGCTGTTTTTT. It encodes CASSDPTGTGGTGELFF.

The gene calls are TRBV5-6 and TRBJ1-1; D gene uncertain. CDR3 length: 13 residues. CDR1 and CDR2 (germline): SGHDT, YYEEEE. V lost 0 bases and J 4 bases, leaving 7 bases between the germline ends. The CDR3: CASSLVAGTEAFF. DNA for the CDR3: TGTGCCAGCAGCTTGGTAGCCGGCACTGAAGCTTTCTTT.

This clone is a singleton in its sample. The chain couples TRBV7-9 to TRBJ2-5, with 8 bases aligning to TRBD2. J lost 5 bases, V lost 6 bases, and 11 bases had no gene match. This CDR3 is 15 amino acids long. The V gene's germline CDR1 is SEHNR and CDR2 FQNEAQ (reference sequence). CDR3 coding DNA: TGTGCCAGCAGTTTACTGGGCGGGGGGTTGGAGACCCAGTACTTC. Protein sequence: CASSLLGGGLETQYF.

This chain connects TRBV4-1 to TRBJ2-7, with D maybe TRBD2 (6 bases). V lost 0 bases and J 3 bases, leaving 18 bases between the germline ends. This CDR3 comprises 17 residues. Germline lookup yields CDR1 MGHRA and CDR2 YSYEKL. This CDR3 is CASSQDGGAGPSYEQYV. CDR3 nucleotide sequence: TGCGCCAGCAGCCAAGATGGAGGGGCCGGACCCAGCTACGAGCAGTACGTC.

The chain carries TRBV4-2 and TRBJ2-1, with TRBD2 as a possible D gene (5 bases). The CDR3 totals 17 residues. The ends were cut back, 2 bases at V and 4 bases at J, with 18 bases in the middle. Per the germline V gene, CDR1 is LGHNA and CDR2 is YNFKEQ. CDR3 in amino acids: CASSQTDSRILYNEQFF. The CDR3 DNA is TGTGCCAGCAGCCAAACGGACTCGAGGATCCTTTACAATGAGCAGTTCTTC.

The rearrangement uses TRBV6-5 and TRBJ1-2, with D possibly matching TRBD1 (6 bases). This CDR3 is built from 14 residues. Looked up from germline, CDR1 is MNHEY and CDR2 is SVGAGI. With 7 bases removed from V and 8 bases from J, the gap between germline ends came to 20 bases. The CDR3 DNA reads TGTGCCAGCACCCCCCGGGGGGCCTTTGAGGGCTACACCTTC. Amino acids: CASTPRGAFEGYTF.

The chain has TRBV14 and TRBJ2-1; the match to TRBD2 covers 7 bases. The junction had 8 bases not matched to a gene; V was cut back by 7 bases and J by 5 bases. Germline CDR1 SGHDN, CDR2 FVKESK. The CDR3 contains 14 residues. This CDR3 reads CASNRDYADNEQFF. The DNA of the CDR3 is TGTGCCAGCAACCGGGACTACGCAGACAATGAGCAGTTCTTC.

The V call is TRBV12-3 or TRBV12-4, the J call TRBJ1-2; 9 bases line up with TRBD1. The junction had 6 bases not matched to a gene; V was cut back by 5 bases and J by 8 bases. The CDR3 loop spans 13 amino acids. The CDR3 DNA sequence: TGTGCCAGCAGTCTAGGGACAGGGTGGGGCTACACCTTC. Residues: CASSLGTGWGYTF.

The V gene is TRBV27, the J gene TRBJ2-2, with 7 bases fitting TRBD2. This CDR3 contains 16 residues. The germline V gene encodes CDR1 MNHEY and CDR2 SMNVEV (reference sequence). Trimming at V came to 5 bases and at J to 2 bases, leaving 8 bases not matched to a gene. The CDR3 is CASSPPLAVNTGELFF. The CDR3 DNA is TGTGCCAGCAGTCCCCCCCTAGCGGTAAACACCGGGGAGCTGTTTTTT.

The rearrangement uses TRBV19 and TRBJ1-3; D is ambiguous. This CDR3 comprises 15 residues. Trimming stripped 2 bases from V and 0 bases from J, with 8 bases between. The germline CDR1 and CDR2 sequences are LNHDA and SQIVND (reference sequence). The CDR3 is CASSIQVSSGNTIYF. The CDR3 DNA follows: TGTGCCAGTAGTATACAGGTCTCCTCTGGAAACACCATATATTTT.